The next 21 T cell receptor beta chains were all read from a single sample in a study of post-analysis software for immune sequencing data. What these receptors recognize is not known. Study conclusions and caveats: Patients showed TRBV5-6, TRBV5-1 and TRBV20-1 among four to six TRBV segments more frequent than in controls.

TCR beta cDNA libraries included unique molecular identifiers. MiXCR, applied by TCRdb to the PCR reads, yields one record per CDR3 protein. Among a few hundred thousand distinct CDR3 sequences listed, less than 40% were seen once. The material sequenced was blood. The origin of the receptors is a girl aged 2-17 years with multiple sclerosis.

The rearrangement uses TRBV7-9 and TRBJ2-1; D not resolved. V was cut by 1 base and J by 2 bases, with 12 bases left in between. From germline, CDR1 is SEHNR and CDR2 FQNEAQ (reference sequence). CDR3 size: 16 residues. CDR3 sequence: CASSLDDRPTYNEQFF. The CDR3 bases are TGTGCCAGCAGCTTAGACGATCGGCCTACCTACAATGAGCAGTTCTTC.

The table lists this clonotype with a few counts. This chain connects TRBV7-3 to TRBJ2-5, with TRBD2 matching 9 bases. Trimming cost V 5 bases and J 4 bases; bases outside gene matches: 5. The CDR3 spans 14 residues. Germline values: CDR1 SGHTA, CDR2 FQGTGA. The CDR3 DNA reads TGTGCCAGCAGCCTAGCGGGGACGGGAGAGACCCAGTACTTC. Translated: CASSLAGTGETQYF. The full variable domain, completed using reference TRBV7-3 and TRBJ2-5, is GAGVSQTPSNKVTEKGKYVELRCDPISGHTALYWYRQSLGQGPEFLIYFQGTGAADDSGLPNDRFFAVRPEGSVSTLKIQRTERGDSAVYLCASSLAGTGETQYFGPGTRLLVL.

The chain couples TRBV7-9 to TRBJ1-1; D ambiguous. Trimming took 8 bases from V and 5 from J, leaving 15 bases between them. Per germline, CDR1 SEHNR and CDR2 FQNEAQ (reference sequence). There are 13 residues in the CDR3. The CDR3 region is CASLRIGVTEAFF. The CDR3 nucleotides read TGTGCCAGCCTACGGATCGGAGTGACTGAAGCTTTCTTT.

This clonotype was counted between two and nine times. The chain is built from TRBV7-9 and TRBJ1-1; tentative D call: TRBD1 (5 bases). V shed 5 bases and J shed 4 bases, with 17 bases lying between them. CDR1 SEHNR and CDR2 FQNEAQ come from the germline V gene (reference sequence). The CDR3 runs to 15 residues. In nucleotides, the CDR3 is TGTGCCAGCAGCGGGGGGACCGGGAGGGGCACTGAAGCTTTCTTT. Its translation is CASSGGTGRGTEAFF.

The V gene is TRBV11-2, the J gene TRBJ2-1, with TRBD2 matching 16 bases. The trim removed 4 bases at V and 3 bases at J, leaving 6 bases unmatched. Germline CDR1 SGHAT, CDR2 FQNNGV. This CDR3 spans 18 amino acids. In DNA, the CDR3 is TGTGCCAGCAGCTCACAGGGACTAGCGGGGGGGGGCTACAATGAGCAGTTCTTC. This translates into CASSSQGLAGGGYNEQFF.

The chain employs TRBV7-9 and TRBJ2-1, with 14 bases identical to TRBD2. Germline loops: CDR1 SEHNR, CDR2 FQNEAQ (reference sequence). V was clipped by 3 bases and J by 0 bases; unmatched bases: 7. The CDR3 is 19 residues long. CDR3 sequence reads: CASSFGLAGGQSSYNEQFF. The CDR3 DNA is TGTGCCAGCAGCTTTGGACTAGCGGGGGGCCAGAGCTCCTACAATGAGCAGTTCTTC.

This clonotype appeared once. The CDR3 loop reads CASSGTGGGIQPQHF. In DNA form, the CDR3 reads TGTGCCAGTAGTGGGACAGGGGGTGGGATTCAGCCCCAGCATTTT. V usage is TRBV19 and J usage is TRBJ1-5; 11 positions match TRBD1. Germline CDR1 reads LNHDA; CDR2 reads SQIVND (reference sequence). The J segment lost 6 bases and the V segment lost 5 bases, leaving 6 bases of the junction unmatched. This CDR3 is built from 15 residues.

The CDR3 DNA follows: TGCAGTGCTAGAGCCCTACCGACAGGCTGGTACCCGGGGAACATTCAGTACTTC. This sequence encodes CSARALPTGWYPGNIQYF. V is TRBV20-1 and J is TRBJ2-4; D possibly corresponds to TRBD1 (6 bases). V lost 1 base and J 7 bases, leaving 26 bases between the germline ends. This CDR3 comprises 18 residues. The germline CDR1 and CDR2 sequences are DFQATT and SNEGSKA (reference sequence).

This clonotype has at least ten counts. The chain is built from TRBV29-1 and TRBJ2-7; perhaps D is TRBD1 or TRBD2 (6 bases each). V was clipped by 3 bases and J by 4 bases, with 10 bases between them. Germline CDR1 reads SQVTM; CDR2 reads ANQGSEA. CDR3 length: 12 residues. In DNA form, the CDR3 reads TGCAGCGTTGATGGAGGGGGATACGAGCAGTACTTC. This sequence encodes CSVDGGGYEQYF.

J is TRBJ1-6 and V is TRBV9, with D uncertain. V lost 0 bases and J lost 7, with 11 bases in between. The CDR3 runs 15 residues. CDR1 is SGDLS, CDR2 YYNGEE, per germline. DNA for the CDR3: TGTGCCAGCAGCGTAGAAACAGCCGGCAATTCACCCCTCCACTTT. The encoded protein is CASSVETAGNSPLHF.

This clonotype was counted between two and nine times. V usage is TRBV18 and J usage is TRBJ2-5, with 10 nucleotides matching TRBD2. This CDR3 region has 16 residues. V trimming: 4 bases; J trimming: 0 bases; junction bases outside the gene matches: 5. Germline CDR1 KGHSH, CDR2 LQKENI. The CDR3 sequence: CASSLWTSGYQETQYF. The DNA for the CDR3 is TGTGCCAGCTCACTCTGGACTAGCGGCTACCAAGAGACCCAGTACTTC.

In DNA form, the CDR3 reads TGTGCCACCGGGACAGGGGGCGTATACAATGAGCAGTTCTTC. Residues: CATGTGGVYNEQFF. The chain has TRBV24-1 and TRBJ2-1; 12 positions agree with TRBD1. Germline trimming cut 9 bases from V and 4 bases from J; bases unmatched to any gene: 3. Looked up from germline, CDR1 is KGHDR and CDR2 is SFDVKD. The CDR3 is 14 amino acids.

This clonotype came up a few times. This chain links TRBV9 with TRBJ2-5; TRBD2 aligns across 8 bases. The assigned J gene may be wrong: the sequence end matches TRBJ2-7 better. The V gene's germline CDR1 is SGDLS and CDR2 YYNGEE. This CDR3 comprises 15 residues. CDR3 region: CASSVGGGGMYEQYF. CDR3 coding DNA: TGTGCCAGCAGCGTAGGAGGCGGGGGGATGTACGAGCAGTACTTC.

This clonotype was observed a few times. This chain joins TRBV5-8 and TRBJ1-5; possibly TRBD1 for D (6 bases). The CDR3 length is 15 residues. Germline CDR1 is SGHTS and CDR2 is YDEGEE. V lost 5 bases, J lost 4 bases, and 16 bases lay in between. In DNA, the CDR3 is TGTGCCAGCAGACTCGGAAGGGGGGGAAATCAGCCCCAGCATTTT. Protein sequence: CASRLGRGGNQPQHF.

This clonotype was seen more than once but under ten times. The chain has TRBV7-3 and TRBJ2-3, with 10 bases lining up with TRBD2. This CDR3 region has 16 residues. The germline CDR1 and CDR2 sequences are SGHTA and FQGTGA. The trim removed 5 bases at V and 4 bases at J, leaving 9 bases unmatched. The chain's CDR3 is CASSLPLAGVADTQYF. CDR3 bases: TGTGCCAGCAGCCTCCCTCTAGCGGGGGTAGCAGATACGCAGTATTTT.

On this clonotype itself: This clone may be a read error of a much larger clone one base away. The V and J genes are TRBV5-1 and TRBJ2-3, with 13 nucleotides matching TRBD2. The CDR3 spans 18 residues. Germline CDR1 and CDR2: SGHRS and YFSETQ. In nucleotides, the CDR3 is TGCGCCGGCAGCTCGACTACTAGCGGGGGGGCCTTTGGAGATACGCAGTATTTT. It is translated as CAGSSTTSGGAFGDTQYF.

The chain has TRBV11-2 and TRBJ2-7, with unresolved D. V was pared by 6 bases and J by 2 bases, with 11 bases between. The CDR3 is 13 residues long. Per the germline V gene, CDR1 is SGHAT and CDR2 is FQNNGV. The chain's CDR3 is CASRLLATYEQYF. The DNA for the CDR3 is TGTGCCAGCAGGCTCCTGGCCACCTACGAGCAGTACTTC.

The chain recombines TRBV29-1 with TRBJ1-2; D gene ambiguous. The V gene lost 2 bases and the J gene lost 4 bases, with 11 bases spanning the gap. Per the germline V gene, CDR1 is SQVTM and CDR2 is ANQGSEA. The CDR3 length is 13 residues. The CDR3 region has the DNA TGCAGCGTTGAATTCCCGAGTCTCTATGGCTACACCTTC. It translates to CSVEFPSLYGYTF.

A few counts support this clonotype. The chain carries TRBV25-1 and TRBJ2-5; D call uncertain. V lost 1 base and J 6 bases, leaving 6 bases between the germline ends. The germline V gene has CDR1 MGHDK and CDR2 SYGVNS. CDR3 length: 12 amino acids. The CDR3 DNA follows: TGTGCCAGCAGTGAATCCTTAAAGACCCAGTACTTC. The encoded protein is CASSESLKTQYF.

The CDR3 DNA follows: TGTGCCAGCAGTTTAAGACAGGGTCAGCCCCAGCATTTT. It specifies CASSLRQGQPQHF. The rearrangement links TRBV12-3 or TRBV12-4 to TRBJ1-5, with 7 bases lining up with TRBD1. The CDR3 consists of 13 residues. V shed 2 bases and J 6 bases; nucleotides not matched to a gene: 1.

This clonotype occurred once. The CDR3 region has the DNA TGCGCCAGCAGCCAAGATGGGGCTACCTATGGCTACACCTTC. Translating it yields CASSQDGATYGYTF. The V and J genes are TRBV4-1 and TRBJ1-2, with D possibly TRBD1 on 5 matching bases. CDR1 is MGHRA, CDR2 YSYEKL, per germline. CDR3 length: 14 residues. The V gene lost 0 bases and the J gene lost 4 bases, with 9 bases spanning the gap.